The clone carrying this T cell receptor beta chain was seen a handful of times. The sample comes from a study of patients and donors after allogeneic stem cell transplantation. A single record per CDR3 protein comes from TCRdb applying MiXCR to the RT-PCR reads. The sample has roughly 880,000 distinct CDR3 sequences, 15% to 20% seen once; the top ten hold roughly 6.4%. The CDR3 totals 15 residues. The V and J ends lost 0 bases and 6 bases respectively, with 12 bases between them. Germline values: CDR1 KGHSH, CDR2 LQKENI. Sequences were obtained from blood, either unsorted or a sorted T cell fraction (not recorded which). The chain has TRBV18 and TRBJ2-4; a possible D gene is TRBD2 (5 bases). This clonotype originated in a human donor who was either an allogeneic HSCT recipient or a stem cell or donor lymphocyte infusion donor (not recorded which). It is not recorded whose cells these are; they may come from a transplant donor. The CDR3, as DNA: TGTGCCAGCTCACCACCTTCCGAGGGCGGAAACATTCAGTACTTC. Translation: CASSPPSEGGNIQYF.